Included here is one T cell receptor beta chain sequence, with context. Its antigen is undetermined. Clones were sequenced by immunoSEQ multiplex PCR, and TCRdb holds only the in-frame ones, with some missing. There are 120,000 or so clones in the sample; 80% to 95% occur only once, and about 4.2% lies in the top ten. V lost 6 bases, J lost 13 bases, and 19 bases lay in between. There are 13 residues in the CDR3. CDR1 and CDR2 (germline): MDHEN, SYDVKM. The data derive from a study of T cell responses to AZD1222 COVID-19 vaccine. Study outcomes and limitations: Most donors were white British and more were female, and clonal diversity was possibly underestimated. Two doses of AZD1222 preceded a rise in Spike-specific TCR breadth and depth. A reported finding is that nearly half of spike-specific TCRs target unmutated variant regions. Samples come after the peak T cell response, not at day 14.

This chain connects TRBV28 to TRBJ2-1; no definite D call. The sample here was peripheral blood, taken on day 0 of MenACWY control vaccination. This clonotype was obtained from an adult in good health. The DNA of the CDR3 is TGTGCCAGCAGGAGTGGCCCCGGGTTGCGACAGTTCTTC. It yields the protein CASRSGPGLRQFF.